The entry that follows covers one T cell receptor (beta chain) sequence. Between the trimmed V and J ends, which lost 6 bases and 4 bases, there was a span of 16 bases. CDR1 is PRHDT and CDR2 is FYEKMQ in the germline V gene (reference sequence). The CDR3 sequence is 15 residues long. This specimen comes from a study of cytomegalovirus exposure and HLA in healthy donors. Primers included in the PCR were 60 Vbeta and 13 Jbeta primers. Clones were read by immunoSEQ multiplex PCR, and TCRdb kept only the in-frame ones, dropping some. The repertoire consists of 100,000 to 150,000 clones, with 65% to 75% occurring once and the leading ten covering roughly 6.3%.

The gene calls are TRBV13 and TRBJ1-3; a possible D gene is TRBD1 (6 bases). The sequenced sample was PBMCs. This clonotype originated in a woman in her fifties or sixties in good health and CMV-seropositive. CDR3 bases: TGTGCCAGCAGTCGACAGGCCTGGGACGGAAACACCATATATTTT. It is translated as CASSRQAWDGNTIYF.